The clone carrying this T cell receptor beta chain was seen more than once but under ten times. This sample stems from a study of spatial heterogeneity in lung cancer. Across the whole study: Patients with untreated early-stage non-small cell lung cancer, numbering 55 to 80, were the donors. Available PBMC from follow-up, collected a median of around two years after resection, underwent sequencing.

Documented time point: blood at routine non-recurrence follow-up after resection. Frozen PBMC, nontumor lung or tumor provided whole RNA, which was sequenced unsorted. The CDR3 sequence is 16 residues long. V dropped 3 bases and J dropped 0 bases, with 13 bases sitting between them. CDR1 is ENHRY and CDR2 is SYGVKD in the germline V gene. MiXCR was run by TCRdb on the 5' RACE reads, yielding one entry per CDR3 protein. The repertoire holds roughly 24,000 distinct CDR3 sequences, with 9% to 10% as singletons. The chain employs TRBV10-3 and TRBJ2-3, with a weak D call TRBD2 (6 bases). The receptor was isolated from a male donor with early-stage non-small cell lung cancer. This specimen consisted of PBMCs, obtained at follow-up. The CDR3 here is CAISEFAGSSTDTQYF. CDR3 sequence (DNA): TGTGCCATCAGTGAATTTGCGGGATCGAGCACAGATACGCAGTATTTT.